This T cell receptor (beta chain) was profiled in a study of shared clonotypes between healthy human individuals (dated by TCRdb to 2020 to 2021). For the wider study: The cohort comprised two women and a few men aged 18 to 49 years. For each donor, three plates each were used for CD4 naive and CD4 memory, two plates were used for CD8 naive, and one plate was used for CD8 memory. Libraries were prepared and TCR repertoires were sequenced by different laboratories using diverse techniques, in order to increase sequencing depth and limit assay-specific biases. Blood TCR repertoires of five healthy adults were deeply sequenced to estimate repertoire size and the extent of clonotype sharing between individuals. Between about 0.85 and 8.9 billion PBMCs per donor were obtained by leukapheresis. Here is what the overall study found, with its caveats: Incomplete sequencing was indicated by rarefaction of sorted-subset datasets, despite the large sequencing depth. Only blood was sampled, and tissue TCR repertoires likely differ from those in blood. Based on pairwise subsampling, the degree of clonotype sharing among donors was expected to be affected by sequencing depth. The small number of donors limited the genetic and exposure-history diversity represented. When several donors were compared, the shared fraction of clonotypes was 5% to 6.5% for naive CD4, approximately 3.3% for naive CD8, more than 2% for memory CD4, and 0.4% for memory CD8. Compared with non-shared clonotypes, the clonotypes found in all four sorted-subset donors had higher generation probabilities. Naive subsets generally had larger estimated clonotype richness than memory subsets did.

This clone has just a few counts. This receptor's antigen is unknown. No much larger clone is present one base from it, and per-base qualities are unavailable. The donors were healthy, HIV-negative adults who had no recently reported acute infections or vaccinations. All donors were Caucasian adults living in Nashville, Tennessee, USA. Magnetic negative selection was used to enrich CD4+ T cells, after which naive cells were positively selected on CD45RA and the negative fraction became the memory subset. Blood was obtained by leukapheresis, after which PBMCs were separated by Ficoll-Histopaque density gradient centrifugation and cryopreserved in liquid nitrogen vapor phase. Purity and quantity of every magnetically sorted T cell population were checked by analytical flow cytometry. Each sorted fraction had its genomic DNA isolated and then quantified by UV absorbance on a Nanodrop 2000c. Using the deep immunoSEQ assay, TCR CDR3 regions were amplified from genomic DNA by multiplex PCR. Extracted genomic DNA from each cell subset was distributed evenly across all wells of several immunoSEQ 96-well plates, and each plate was treated as a replicate. For sorted subsets, about 220 ng of genomic DNA, equivalent to 25,000 to 35,000 T cell genomes, went into each replicate PCR. Purified libraries were measured with a Qubit 3.0 fluorometer, size-checked on a Bioanalyzer 2100, and measured again with the KAPA Library Quantification kit. Each immunoSEQ 96-well plate was sequenced on its own single-read 150-cycle Illumina NextSeq 550 flow cell. Turning to the authors' computational methods: Because the immunoSEQ output held only junctional sequences and lacked quality scores, the filtering could not match the filtering applied to full-length reads. Sequences were annotated with PyIR, a Python wrapper for IgBLAST v1.9, using IMGT germline references to assign V/J genes and CDR3. Reads with weak V/J assignments (E-value above 1e-6), missing CDR3, stop codons, out-of-frame junctions, or ambiguous translated residues were removed. V3J clonotypes were defined by identical inferred V gene, J gene, and CDR3 amino acid sequence. To compute the percentage overlap between repertoires, the number of shared unique clonotypes was divided by the size of the smaller repertoire. Three approaches were used to assess repertoire richness: RTK rarefaction, the Chao1 estimator, and Recon v2.1 estimates of unobserved clonotypes. Generation probabilities were computed with OLGA for all TCRbeta clonotypes obtained by the gDNA method from several donors. TCRdb provides this immuneACCESS table in a form limited to in-frame rearrangements. Some clones are lacking; in checked studies, under half of them reflect an unresolved V gene, and why the rest are absent is not known. Clone size and the V and J calls come from that table; the DNA yielded D and trimming. The sample has under 1,100,000 clones on record, approximately 70% of them singletons. The ten top clones hold roughly 1.5% of the sample.

Per the germline V gene, SGHAT is the CDR1 and FQNNGV is the CDR2. The CDR3 runs 12 residues from the cysteine to the phenylalanine. Only CDR3 DNA is held: 36 bases, read in frame from base 1. V is cut by 2 bases and J by 7 bases, and the space between the germline ends is 8 bases. The sample was memory CD4+ T cells sorted from blood. This specimen's cell subset or site label, per the study, means: CD45RA-negative fraction. The receptor's source is a man aged 18 to 29 in good health. The chain links TRBV11-2 with TRBJ1-1, with a weak D call of TRBD1 (5 bases match). For the CDR3, the sequence is CASSLMQGEAFF. Read as DNA, the sequence is TGTGCCAGCAGCTTAATGCAGGGTGAAGCTTTCTTT.